This T cell receptor (beta chain) was sequenced for a study of beta chain features in type 1 diabetes. Study outcomes and limitations: In type 1 diabetes patients, VDJ junctions had fewer insertions; deletions at these junctions were more frequent. Moderate but significant shortening of TCRB CDR3s was recorded in all four CD4+ subsets from Type 1 diabetes patients.

V was clipped by 3 bases and J by 9 bases; unmatched bases: 7. Germline CDR1 SGDLS, CDR2 YYNGEE. The CDR3 runs to 15 residues. The isolated RNA, all of it, was reverse transcribed, so expressed TCRB transcripts were what got sequenced. Using immunoSEQ multiplex PCR, the repertoire was profiled, and TCRdb retains in-frame clones only, with some absent. The sample lists about 230,000 clones; 7.5% to 10% were seen once. Blood was collected once per donor into heparin, averaging about 116 mL. All of the sorted populations showed purity greater than 98%. This clone was observed a few times. Antigen specificity is unknown.

The TCR originated in a woman aged 18-29 years in good health. Source material: naive CD4+ T cells from blood. V usage is TRBV9 and J usage is TRBJ2-1; TRBD2 agrees at 12 bases. CDR3 DNA sequence: TGTGCCAGCAGCGCTAGCGGGGGGGCTATCTCTGAGCAGTTCTTC. Amino acid sequence: CASSASGGAISEQFF. Full variable domain (missing parts from reference TRBV9 and TRBJ2-1): DSGVTQTPKHLITATGQRVTLRCSPRSGDLSVYWYQQSLDQGLQFLIQYYNGEERAKGNILERFSAQQFPDLHSELNLSSLELGDSALYFCASSASGGAISEQFFGPGTRLTVL.